This record concerns one TCR beta chain sequence. Its cognate antigen has yet to be identified. No base-level quality is on record; no much larger clone is a single base apart. This sample stems from a study of human T cells and chemical hapten exposure (dated by TCRdb to the early 2020s). Study-level background: For sensitization, 2% DPC in acetone was applied to a roughly 2 cm by roughly 2 cm area of upper inner arm skin. In alopecia patients, the study followed how the peripheral blood TCR repertoire changed in vivo over primary and secondary sensitization to diphenylcyclopropenone (DPC), a hapten. Weekly therapeutic DPC doses were additionally applied to the scalp of patients throughout the roughly 23-week study period. Alopecia areata with under or over 50% scalp involvement, alopecia totalis and alopecia universalis were represented in the patient cohort, which was mostly female. The libraries were sequenced as a pool, and the TCR yield per sample differed mostly because of small variations in library volumes within the pool. Patch testing on the upper back used Finn chambers containing 0.01% DPC, with scoring done after 6 days according to International Contact Dermatitis Research Group standards. Blood samples were taken from patients before sensitization (week 0) and then at 2, 6 and about 24 weeks after DPC sensitization. Twenty-nine alopecia patients gave blood for TCR sequencing at one to four time points (pre-sensitization, 2, 6 and 24 weeks).

The time point label corresponds to: patch test 2, 6 weeks after DPC sensitization. This specimen's treatment or condition label, interpreted: therapeutic diphenylcyclopropenone sensitization with weekly scalp DPC. Blood at each patch-test visit was drawn before the patch test was applied. Patients were eligible if aged 18 to 70, diagnosed with alopecia and judged suitable for DPC therapy, and pregnant patients were excluded. Unfractionated whole blood was collected in Tempus Blood RNA tubes, and total RNA was extracted from that blood. Broad study findings and their caveats: Alopecia, a presumed autoimmune disease, was present in all patients, so the immune response of the patients might differ from that of healthy individuals. DPC sensitization did not change how many TCRs were above 1 in 1000 frequency, and no evidence was found of alterations in global repertoire structure. A positive correlation was found between the number of PT1 expanded TCRs and patch test score, with significance reached at thresholds 8, 16 and 32 but not 4. Significantly more large CDR3 similarity clusters were formed by expanded TCRs than by pre-sensitization or healthy control sets, consistent with antigen-driven responses. Repeated subsampling changed both the strength of the expansion versus patch-test correlation and the threshold at which the correlation became significant.

Library preparation employed RACE. TCRdb records NextSeq 500 as the sequencer. During library preparation, unique molecular identifiers were attached to individual cDNA molecules so that TCRs could be counted quantitatively and reproducibly. Both TCR alpha and TCR beta chains were sequenced from each blood RNA sample. In the source study's methods: The median number of TCRs per sample was approximately 98,000, ranging from 23,224 to 690,600. V, J and CDR3 annotation of the TCR reads was carried out using the Decombinator software suite. Every sample was subsampled to the same number of TCRs (28,000) for the PS versus PT1 abundance plots. TCRs were defined as expanded if absent before sensitization and observed at least eight times at the 2-week time point. The public sequencing data were trimmed at Q25 with fastp and processed into clonotypes with MiXCR by TCRdb, which kept only in-frame beta chains. One record per CDR3 amino acid sequence lists the most common genes and DNA. The V and J calls shown here were made by TCRdb, not taken from the authors' results. This sample comprises about 73,000 distinct CDR3 sequences, approximately 9% of them detected only once. In total, the top ten clones hold around 3.6% of the sample.

Inclusive of the bounding cysteine and phenylalanine, the CDR3 is 14 residues long. The sequence is cut down to CDR3 DNA, 42 bases in frame from base 1. According to the germline V gene (reference sequence), CDR1 reads SEHNR and CDR2 reads FQNEAQ. V was cut back by 5 bases and J by 7 bases, leaving a gap of 15 bases between them. The receptor chain draws on TRBV7-9 and TRBJ1-5, with TRBD1 as a weak D call on 5 bases. The receptor was isolated from a woman in her forties or fifties with alopecia areata. Some clones in this sample may be carry-over from other donors' samples. The material was whole blood, obtained in connection with sensitization to the hapten diphenylcyclopropenone (DPC). The nucleotides read TGTGCCAGCAGCGGGGAACAGGCGGGCCAGCCCCAGCATTTT. This encodes CASSGEQAGQPQHF.